One and the same sample provided the 8 T cell receptor beta chains below, sequenced in a study of T cells in Graves' hyperthyroidism and ophthalmopathy. RNA transcripts provided the source from which TCR beta CDR3 regions were amplified. HTBI primers drove first-round RT-PCR of the TCR CDR3. MiXCR was run by TCRdb on the multiplex PCR reads, yielding one entry per CDR3 protein. Among about 560,000 distinct CDR3 sequences listed, 11% to 15% were seen once. The specimen sequenced was blood. Receptors originate from a woman in her thirties or forties with Graves' hyperthyroidism.

Many counts were recorded for this clonotype. The CDR3 region is CASSFGGGQQPQHF. Written as DNA, the CDR3 is TGCGCCAGCAGCTTTGGCGGGGGGCAGCAGCCCCAGCATTTT. This rearrangement joins TRBV5-1 to TRBJ1-5; TRBD1 is a possible D gene (6 bases). Between the trimmed V and J ends, which lost 2 bases and 7 bases, there was a span of 13 bases. The CDR3 is 14 residues long. Per germline, CDR1 SGHRS and CDR2 YFSETQ. The entire variable domain, with the rest obtained from reference TRBV5-1 and TRBJ1-5, is as follows: KAGVTQTPRYLIKTRGQQVTLSCSPISGHRSVSWYQQTPGQGLQFLFEYFSETQRNKGNFPGRFSGRQFSNSRSEMNVSTLELGDSALYLCASSFGGGQQPQHFGDGTRLSIL.

This clonotype was seen ten or more times. The CDR3 loop is CASSLQVGEQYF. The CDR3 nucleotides are TGTGCCAGCAGCCTCCAGGTGGGGGAGCAGTACTTC. The chain has TRBV7-2 and TRBJ2-7; D not resolved. CDR1 is SGHTA and CDR2 is FQGNSA in the germline V gene. CDR3 length equals 12 residues. Trimming took 5 bases from V and 7 from J, leaving 12 bases between them.

This clonotype was observed a few times. This rearrangement joins TRBV28 to TRBJ1-2; unclear D gene. Trimming cost V 5 bases and J 6 bases, with 22 bases left between them. This CDR3 region has 16 residues. CDR1 and CDR2 from the germline V gene are MDHEN and SYDVKM. The CDR3 reads CASSLFSGHLNHGYTF. The CDR3, as DNA: TGTGCCAGCAGTCTCTTCTCGGGTCACCTAAACCATGGCTACACCTTC.

This clonotype was seen a handful of times. The CDR3 DNA follows: TGTGCCAGCAGCTATCGGCCCCCCCCCGACACCCTCCACTTT. Translation gives CASSYRPPPDTLHF. The chain links TRBV7-2 to TRBJ1-6; D is undetermined. The CDR3 spans 14 residues. V lost 4 bases and J lost 14, with 18 bases in between. Germline CDR1 and CDR2: SGHTA and FQGNSA. Full variable domain (rest looked up from reference TRBV7-2 and TRBJ1-6): GAGVSQSPSNKVTEKGKDVELRCDPISGHTALYWYRQSLGQGLEFLIYFQGNSAPDKSGLPSDRFSAERTGGSVSTLTIQRTQQEDSAVYLCASSYRPPPDTLHFGNGTRLTVT.

There are many counts of this clonotype. CDR3 region: CASSSDIPQHF. DNA for the CDR3: TGTGCCAGCAGTTCCGACATTCCCCAGCATTTT. This chain uses TRBV28 with TRBJ1-5; D ambiguous. The germline V gene has CDR1 MDHEN and CDR2 SYDVKM. Deletions cut 4 bases from V and 10 bases from J, with 8 bases between. CDR3 length: 11 amino acids.

The genes are TRBV7-2 and TRBJ2-1; D unclear. Germline-derived CDR1 and CDR2 are SGHTA and FQGNSA. The CDR3 runs to 14 residues. V was shortened by 1 base and J by 6 bases, with 10 bases between the two germline ends. CDR3 bases: TGTGCCAGCAGCTTAGGGGCTACGCGCAATGAGCAGTTCTTC. Residues: CASSLGATRNEQFF.

This clonotype was picked up a small number of times. The chain employs TRBV28 and TRBJ2-7, with 9 bases fitting TRBD1. Per germline, CDR1 MDHEN and CDR2 SYDVKM. This CDR3 comprises 14 residues. With V trimmed by 4 bases and J by 5 bases, 6 bases remained unmatched. In DNA form, the CDR3 reads TGTGCCAGCAGTTCCAGGGACAGGGTCAACGAGCAGTACTTC. Translating gives CASSSRDRVNEQYF.

This clonotype was found many times. This chain uses TRBV5-1 with TRBJ2-2, with 12 bases that match TRBD2. V dropped 4 bases and J dropped 5; count of bases not matched to a gene: 6. The CDR3 has 16 residues. Germline V gene sequence: CDR1 SGHRS, CDR2 YFSETQ. The CDR3, as DNA: TGCGCCAGCAGCATCACCGGGACTAGCGGGACCGGGGAGCTGTTTTTT. Translation gives CASSITGTSGTGELFF.